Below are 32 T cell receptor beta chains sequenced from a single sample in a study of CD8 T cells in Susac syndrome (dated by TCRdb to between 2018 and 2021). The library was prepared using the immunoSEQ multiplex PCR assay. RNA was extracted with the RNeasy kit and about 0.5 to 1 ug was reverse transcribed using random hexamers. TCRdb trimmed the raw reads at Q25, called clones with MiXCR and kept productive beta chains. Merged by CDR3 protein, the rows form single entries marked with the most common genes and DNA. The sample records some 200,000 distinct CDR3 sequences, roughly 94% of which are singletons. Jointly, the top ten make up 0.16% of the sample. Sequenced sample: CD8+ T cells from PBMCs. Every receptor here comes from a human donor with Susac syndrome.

The CDR3 sequence is CASSLFSGSDTGELFF. Written as DNA, the CDR3 is TGTGCCAGCAGCTTATTTTCCGGGAGTGACACCGGGGAGCTGTTTTTT. The genes are TRBV7-8 and TRBJ2-2, with D maybe TRBD2 (6 bases). V lost 2 bases to trimming and J lost 3 bases, with 13 bases between them. Germline lookup yields CDR1 SGHVS and CDR2 FQNEAQ. The CDR3 loop spans 16 amino acids.

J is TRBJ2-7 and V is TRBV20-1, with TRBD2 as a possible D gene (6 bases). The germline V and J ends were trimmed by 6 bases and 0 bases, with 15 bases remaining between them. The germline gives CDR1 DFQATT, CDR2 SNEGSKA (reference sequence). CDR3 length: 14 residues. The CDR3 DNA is TGCAGTGCGAAGTCGAGCGGGTTCTCCTACGAGCAGTACTTC. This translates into CSAKSSGFSYEQYF.

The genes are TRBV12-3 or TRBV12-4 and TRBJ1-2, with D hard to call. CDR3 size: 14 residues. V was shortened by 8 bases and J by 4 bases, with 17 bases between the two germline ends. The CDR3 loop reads CASGGPPEGYGYTF. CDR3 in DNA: TGTGCCAGCGGTGGACCCCCGGAAGGCTATGGCTACACCTTC.

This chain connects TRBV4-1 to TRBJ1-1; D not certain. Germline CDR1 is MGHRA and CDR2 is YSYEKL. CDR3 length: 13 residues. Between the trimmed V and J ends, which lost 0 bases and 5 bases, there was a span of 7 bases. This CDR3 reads CASSQDEVTEAFF. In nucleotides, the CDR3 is TGCGCCAGCAGCCAAGATGAGGTAACTGAAGCTTTCTTT.

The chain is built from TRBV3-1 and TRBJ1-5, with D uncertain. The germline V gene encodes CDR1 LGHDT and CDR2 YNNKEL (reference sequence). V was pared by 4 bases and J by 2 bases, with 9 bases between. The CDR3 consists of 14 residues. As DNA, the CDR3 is TGTGCCAGCAGCCGAGACGGAGGCAATCAGCCCCAGCATTTT. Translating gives CASSRDGGNQPQHF.

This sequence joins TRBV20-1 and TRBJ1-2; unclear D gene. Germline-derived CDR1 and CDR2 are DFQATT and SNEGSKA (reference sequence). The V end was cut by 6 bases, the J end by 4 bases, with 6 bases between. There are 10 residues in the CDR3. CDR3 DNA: TGCAGTGCCAAAGGCTATGGCTACACCTTC. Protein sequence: CSAKGYGYTF.

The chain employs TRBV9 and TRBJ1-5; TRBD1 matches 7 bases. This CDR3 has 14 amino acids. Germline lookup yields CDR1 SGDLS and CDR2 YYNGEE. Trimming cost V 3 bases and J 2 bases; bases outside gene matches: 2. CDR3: CASSDRGGNQPQHF. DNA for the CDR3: TGTGCCAGCAGCGACAGGGGTGGCAATCAGCCCCAGCATTTT.

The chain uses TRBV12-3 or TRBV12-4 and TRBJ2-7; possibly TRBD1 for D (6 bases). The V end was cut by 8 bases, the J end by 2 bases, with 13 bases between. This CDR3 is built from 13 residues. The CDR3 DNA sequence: TGTGCCAGCCGGGACACCCTGACCTACGAGCAGTACTTC. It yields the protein CASRDTLTYEQYF.

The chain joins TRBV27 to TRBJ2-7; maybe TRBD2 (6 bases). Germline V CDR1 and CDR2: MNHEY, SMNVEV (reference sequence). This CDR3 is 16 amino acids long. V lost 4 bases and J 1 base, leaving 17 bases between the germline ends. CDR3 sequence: CASSSNIRRGSYEQYF. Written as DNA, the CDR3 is TGTGCCAGCAGTTCTAATATTCGGCGGGGATCCTACGAGCAGTACTTC.

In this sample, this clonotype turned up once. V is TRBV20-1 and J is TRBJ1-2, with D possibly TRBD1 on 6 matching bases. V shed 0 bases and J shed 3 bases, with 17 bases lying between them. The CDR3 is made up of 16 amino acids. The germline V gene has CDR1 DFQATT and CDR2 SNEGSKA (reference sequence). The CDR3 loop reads CSARDFRRGRYYGYTF. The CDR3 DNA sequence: TGCAGTGCTAGAGATTTCCGGCGGGGGCGCTACTATGGCTACACCTTC.

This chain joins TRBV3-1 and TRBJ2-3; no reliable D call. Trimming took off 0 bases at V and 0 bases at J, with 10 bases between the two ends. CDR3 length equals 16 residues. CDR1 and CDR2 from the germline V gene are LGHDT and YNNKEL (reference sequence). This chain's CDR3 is CASSQDRSISTDTQYF. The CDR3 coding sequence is TGTGCCAGCAGCCAAGATAGAAGCATAAGCACAGATACGCAGTATTTT.

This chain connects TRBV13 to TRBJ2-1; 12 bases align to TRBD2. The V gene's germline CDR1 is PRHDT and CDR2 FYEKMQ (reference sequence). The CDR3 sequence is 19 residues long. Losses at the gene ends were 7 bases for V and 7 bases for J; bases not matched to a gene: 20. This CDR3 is CASTPLGTGSTSGRNEQFF. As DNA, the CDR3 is TGTGCCAGCACCCCATTGGGGACAGGGTCGACTAGCGGGAGAAATGAGCAGTTCTTC.

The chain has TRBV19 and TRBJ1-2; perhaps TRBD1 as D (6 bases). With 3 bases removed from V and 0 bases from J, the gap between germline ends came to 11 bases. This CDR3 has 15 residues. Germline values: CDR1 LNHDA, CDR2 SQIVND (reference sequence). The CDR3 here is CASSMRTETNYGYTF. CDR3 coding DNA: TGTGCCAGTAGTATGCGGACAGAAACTAACTATGGCTACACCTTC.

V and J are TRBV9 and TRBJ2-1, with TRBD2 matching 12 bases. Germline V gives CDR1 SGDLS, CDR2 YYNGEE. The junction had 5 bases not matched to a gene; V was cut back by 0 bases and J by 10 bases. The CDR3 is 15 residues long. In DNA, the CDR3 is TGTGCCAGCAGCGTAGGGACTAGCGGGATGGTGGAGCAGTTCTTC. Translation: CASSVGTSGMVEQFF.

Here the CDR3 DNA reads TGTGCCAGCAGTGCACAGAGCTCTGGGGCCAACGTCCTGACTTTC. It specifies CASSAQSSGANVLTF. The chain is built from TRBV6-5 and TRBJ2-6; D is unclear. CDR3 length: 15 residues. Per germline, CDR1 MNHEY and CDR2 SVGAGI. V dropped 5 bases and J dropped 0 bases, with 8 bases sitting between them.

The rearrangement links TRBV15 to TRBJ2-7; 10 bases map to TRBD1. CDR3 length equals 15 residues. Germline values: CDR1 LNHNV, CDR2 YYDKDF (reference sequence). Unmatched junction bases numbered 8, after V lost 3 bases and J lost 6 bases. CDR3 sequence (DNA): TGTGCCACCAGCAGTACCGGGACAGGGGTCTCCGAGCAGTACTTC. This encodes CATSSTGTGVSEQYF.

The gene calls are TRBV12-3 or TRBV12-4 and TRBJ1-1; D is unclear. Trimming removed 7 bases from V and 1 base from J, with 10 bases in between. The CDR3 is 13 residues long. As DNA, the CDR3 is TGTGCCAGCACCCTGGGTCCGAACACTGAAGCTTTCTTT. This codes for CASTLGPNTEAFF.

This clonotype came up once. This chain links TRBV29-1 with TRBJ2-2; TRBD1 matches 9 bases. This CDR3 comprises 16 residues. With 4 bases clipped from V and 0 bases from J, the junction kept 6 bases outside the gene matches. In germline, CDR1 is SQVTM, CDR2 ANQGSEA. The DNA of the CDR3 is TGCAGCGTTGTGAGGACAGGGGTATCGAACACCGGGGAGCTGTTTTTT. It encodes CSVVRTGVSNTGELFF.

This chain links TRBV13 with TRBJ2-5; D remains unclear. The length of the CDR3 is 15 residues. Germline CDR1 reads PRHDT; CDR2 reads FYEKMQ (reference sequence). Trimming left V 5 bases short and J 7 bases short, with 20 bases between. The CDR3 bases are TGTGCCAGCAGCACCCAAAAGATCTTATCCGGGACCCAGTACTTC. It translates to CASSTQKILSGTQYF.

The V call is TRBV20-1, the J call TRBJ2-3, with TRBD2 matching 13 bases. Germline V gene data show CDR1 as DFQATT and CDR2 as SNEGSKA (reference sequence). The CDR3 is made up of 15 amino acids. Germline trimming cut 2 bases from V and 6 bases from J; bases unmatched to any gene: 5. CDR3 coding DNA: TGCAGTGCTAGAACTAGCGGGAGGGTAAGGGATACGCAGTATTTT. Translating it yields CSARTSGRVRDTQYF.

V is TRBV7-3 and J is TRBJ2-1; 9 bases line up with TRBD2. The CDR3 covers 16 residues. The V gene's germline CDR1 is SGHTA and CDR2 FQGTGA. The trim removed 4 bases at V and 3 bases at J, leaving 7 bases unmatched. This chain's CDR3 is CASSSREGRNYNEQFF. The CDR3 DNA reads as TGTGCCAGCAGCTCGCGGGAGGGAAGGAACTACAATGAGCAGTTCTTC.

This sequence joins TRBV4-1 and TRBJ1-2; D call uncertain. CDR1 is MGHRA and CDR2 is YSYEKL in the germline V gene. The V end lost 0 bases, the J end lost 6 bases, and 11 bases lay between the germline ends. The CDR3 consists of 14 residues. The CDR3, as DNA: TGCGCCAGCAGCCAAGAACGTTCCCTGGATGGCTACACCTTC. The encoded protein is CASSQERSLDGYTF.

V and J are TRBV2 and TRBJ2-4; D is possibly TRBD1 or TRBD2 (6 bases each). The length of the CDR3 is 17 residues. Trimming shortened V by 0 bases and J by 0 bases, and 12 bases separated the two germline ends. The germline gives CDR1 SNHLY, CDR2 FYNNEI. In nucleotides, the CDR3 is TGTGCCAGCAGTGAAGCCGGGGGCGGCCTAGCCAAAAACATTCAGTACTTC. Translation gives CASSEAGGGLAKNIQYF.

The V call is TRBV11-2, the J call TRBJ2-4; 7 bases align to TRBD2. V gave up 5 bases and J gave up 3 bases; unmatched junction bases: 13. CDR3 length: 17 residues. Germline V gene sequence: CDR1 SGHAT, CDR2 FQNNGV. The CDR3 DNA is TGTGCCAGCAGCCCCTTCCTTAGCGGGCGGGGCAAAAACATTCAGTACTTC. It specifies CASSPFLSGRGKNIQYF.

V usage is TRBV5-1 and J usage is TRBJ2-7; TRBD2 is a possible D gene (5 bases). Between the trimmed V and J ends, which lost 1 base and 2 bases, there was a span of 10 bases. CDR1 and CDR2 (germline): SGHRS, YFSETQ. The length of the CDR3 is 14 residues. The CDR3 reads CASSLSAEAYEQYF. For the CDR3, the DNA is TGCGCCAGCAGCTTGTCAGCGGAAGCCTACGAGCAGTACTTC.

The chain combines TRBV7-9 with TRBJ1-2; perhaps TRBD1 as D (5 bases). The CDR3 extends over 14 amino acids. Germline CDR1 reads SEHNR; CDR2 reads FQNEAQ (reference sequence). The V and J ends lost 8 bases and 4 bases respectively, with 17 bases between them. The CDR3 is CASGMGGAVYGYTF. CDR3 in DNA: TGTGCCAGCGGCATGGGCGGGGCAGTCTATGGCTACACCTTC. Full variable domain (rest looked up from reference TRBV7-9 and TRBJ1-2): DTGVSQNPRHKITKRGQNVTFRCDPISEHNRLYWYRQTLGQGPEFLTYFQNEAQLEKSRLLSDRFSAERPKGSFSTLEIQRTEQGDSAMYLCASGMGGAVYGYTFGSGTRLTVV.

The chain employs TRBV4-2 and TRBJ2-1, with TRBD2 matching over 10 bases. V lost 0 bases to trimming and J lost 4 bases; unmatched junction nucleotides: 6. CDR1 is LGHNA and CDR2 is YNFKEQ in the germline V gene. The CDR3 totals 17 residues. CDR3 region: CASSQDLGSGRYNEQFF. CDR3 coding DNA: TGTGCCAGCAGCCAAGATCTTGGTAGCGGGAGGTACAATGAGCAGTTCTTC.

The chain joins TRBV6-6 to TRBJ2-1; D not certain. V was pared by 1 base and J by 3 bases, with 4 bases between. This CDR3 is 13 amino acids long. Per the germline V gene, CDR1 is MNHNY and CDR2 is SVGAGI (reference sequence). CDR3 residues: CASSYYGYNEQFF. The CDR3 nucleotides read TGTGCCAGCAGTTACTACGGCTACAATGAGCAGTTCTTC.

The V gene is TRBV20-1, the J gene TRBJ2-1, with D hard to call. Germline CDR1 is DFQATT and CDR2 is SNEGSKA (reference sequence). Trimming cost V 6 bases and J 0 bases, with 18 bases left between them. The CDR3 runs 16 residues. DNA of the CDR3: TGCAGTGCGACGGATGAACTGATCCGCTCCTACAATGAGCAGTTCTTC. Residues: CSATDELIRSYNEQFF.

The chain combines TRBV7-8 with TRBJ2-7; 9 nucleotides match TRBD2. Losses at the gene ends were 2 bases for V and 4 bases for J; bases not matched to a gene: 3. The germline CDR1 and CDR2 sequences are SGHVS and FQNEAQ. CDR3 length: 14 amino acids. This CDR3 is CASSLTREGYEQYF. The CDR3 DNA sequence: TGTGCCAGCAGCTTAACGCGGGAGGGATACGAGCAGTACTTC.

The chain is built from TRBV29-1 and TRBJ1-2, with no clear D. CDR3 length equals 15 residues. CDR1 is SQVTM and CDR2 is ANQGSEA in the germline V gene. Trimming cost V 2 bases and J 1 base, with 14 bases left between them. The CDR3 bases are TGCAGCGTTGAATCCCGGGCAGACTATAACTATGGCTACACCTTC. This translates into CSVESRADYNYGYTF.

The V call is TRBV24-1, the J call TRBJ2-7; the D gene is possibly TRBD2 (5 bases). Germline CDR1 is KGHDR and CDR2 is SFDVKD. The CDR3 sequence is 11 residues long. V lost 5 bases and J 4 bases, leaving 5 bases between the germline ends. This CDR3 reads CATSGGYEQYF. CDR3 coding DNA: TGTGCCACCAGTGGAGGGTACGAGCAGTACTTC.